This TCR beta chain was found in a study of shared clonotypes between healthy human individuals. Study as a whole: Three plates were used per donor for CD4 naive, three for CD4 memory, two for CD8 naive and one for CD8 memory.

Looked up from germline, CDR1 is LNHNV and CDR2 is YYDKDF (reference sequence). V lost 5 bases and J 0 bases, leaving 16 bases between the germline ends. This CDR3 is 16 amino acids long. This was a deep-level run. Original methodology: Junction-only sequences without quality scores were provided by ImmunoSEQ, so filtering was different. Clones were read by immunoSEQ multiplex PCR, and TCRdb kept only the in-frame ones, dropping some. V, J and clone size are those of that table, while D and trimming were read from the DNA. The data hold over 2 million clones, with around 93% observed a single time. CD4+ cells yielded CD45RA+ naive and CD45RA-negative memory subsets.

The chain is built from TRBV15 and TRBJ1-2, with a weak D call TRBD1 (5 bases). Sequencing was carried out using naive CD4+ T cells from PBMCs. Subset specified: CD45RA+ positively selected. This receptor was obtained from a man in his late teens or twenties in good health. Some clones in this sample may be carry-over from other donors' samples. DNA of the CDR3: TGTGCCACCAGCCTAGGATACGGGGACGCTAACTATGGCTACACCTTC. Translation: CATSLGYGDANYGYTF.